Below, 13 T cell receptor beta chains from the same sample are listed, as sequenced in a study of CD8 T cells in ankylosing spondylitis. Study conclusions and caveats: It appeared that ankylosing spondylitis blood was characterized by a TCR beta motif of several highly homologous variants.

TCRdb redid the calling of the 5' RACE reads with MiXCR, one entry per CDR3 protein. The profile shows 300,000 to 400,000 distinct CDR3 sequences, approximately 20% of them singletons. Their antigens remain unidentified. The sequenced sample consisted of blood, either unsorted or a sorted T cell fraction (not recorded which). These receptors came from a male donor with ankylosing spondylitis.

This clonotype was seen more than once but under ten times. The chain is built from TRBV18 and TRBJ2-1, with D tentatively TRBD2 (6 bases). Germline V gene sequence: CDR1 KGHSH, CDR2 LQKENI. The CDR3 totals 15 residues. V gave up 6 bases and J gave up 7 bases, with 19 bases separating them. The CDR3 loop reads CASSLNPGTENEQFF. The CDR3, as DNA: TGTGCCAGCTCCTTAAATCCCGGGACTGAGAATGAGCAGTTCTTC. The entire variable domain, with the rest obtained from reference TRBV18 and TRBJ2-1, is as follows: NAGVMQNPRHLVRRRGQEARLRCSPMKGHSHVYWYRQLPEEGLKFMVYLQKENIIDESGMPKERFSAEFPKEGPSILRIQQVVRGDSAAYFCASSLNPGTENEQFFGPGTRLTVL.

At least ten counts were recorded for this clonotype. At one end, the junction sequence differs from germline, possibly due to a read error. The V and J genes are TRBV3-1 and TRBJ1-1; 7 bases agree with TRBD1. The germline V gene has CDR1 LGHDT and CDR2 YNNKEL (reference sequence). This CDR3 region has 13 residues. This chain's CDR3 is CASSRDSYTEAFF. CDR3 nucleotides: TGCGCCAGCAGCCGGGACAGCTACACTGAAGCTTTCTTT. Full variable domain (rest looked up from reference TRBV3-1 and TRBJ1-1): DTAVSQTPKYLVTQMGNDKSIKCEQNLGHDTMYWYKQDSKKFLKIMFSYNNKELIINETVPNRFSPKSPDKAHLNLHINSLELGDSAVYFCASSRDSYTEAFFGQGTRLTVV.

CDR3 sequence reads: CASSSGLQYNEQFF. In DNA, the CDR3 is TGTGCCAGCAGCTCTGGACTCCAATACAATGAGCAGTTCTTC. The chain combines TRBV11-3 with TRBJ2-1; weak D call: TRBD2 (5 bases). V shed 4 bases and J shed 4 bases, with 11 bases lying between them. Germline assignment: CDR1 SGHNT and CDR2 YENEEA. There are 14 residues in the CDR3.

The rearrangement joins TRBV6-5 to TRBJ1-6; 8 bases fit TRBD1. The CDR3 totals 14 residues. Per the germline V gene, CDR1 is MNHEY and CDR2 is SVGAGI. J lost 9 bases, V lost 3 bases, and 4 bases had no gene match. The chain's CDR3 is CASSYAQGGSPLHF. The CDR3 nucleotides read TGTGCCAGCAGTTATGCACAGGGGGGTTCACCCCTCCACTTT.

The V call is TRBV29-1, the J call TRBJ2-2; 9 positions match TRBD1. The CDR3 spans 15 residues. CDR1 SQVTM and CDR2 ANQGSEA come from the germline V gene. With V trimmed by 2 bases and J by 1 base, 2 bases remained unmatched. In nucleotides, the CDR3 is TGCAGCGTTGAACCGGGACAGGGGAACACCGGGGAGCTGTTTTTT. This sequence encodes CSVEPGQGNTGELFF.

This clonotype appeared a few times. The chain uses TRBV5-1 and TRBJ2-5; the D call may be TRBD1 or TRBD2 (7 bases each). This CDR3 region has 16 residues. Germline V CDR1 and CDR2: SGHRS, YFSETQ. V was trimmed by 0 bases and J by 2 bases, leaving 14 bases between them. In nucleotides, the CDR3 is TGCGCCAGCAGCTTGGCCACAGGGGAGGGGCAAGAGACCCAGTACTTC. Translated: CASSLATGEGQETQYF.

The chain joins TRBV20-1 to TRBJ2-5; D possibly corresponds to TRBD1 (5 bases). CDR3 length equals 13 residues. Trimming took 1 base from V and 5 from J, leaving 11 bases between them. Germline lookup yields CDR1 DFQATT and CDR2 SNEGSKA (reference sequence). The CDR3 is CSARGAGWETQYF. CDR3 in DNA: TGCAGTGCTAGAGGAGCAGGGTGGGAGACCCAGTACTTC.

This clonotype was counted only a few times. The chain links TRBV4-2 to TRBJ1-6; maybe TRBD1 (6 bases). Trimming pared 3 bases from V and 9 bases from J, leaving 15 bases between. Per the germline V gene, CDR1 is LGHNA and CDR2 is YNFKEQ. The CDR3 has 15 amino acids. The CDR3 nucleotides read TGTGCCAGCAGCCACATCATACAGGGTCGTTCACCCCTCCACTTT. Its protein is CASSHIIQGRSPLHF.

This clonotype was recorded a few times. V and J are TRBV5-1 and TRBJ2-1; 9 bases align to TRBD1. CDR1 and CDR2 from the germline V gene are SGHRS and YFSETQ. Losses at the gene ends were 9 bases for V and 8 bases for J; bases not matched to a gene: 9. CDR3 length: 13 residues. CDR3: CATSGQGLDEQFF. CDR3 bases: TGCGCCACATCGGGACAGGGTCTCGATGAGCAGTTCTTC.

The CDR3 sequence is CASSLGSRGNEQFF. The CDR3, as DNA: TGTGCCAGCAGCTTAGGGTCCAGGGGCAATGAGCAGTTCTTC. V is TRBV11-2 and J is TRBJ2-1; the D gene is possibly TRBD1 (6 bases). From germline, CDR1 is SGHAT and CDR2 FQNNGV. Trimming removed 1 base at V and 6 bases at J, with 10 bases between. This CDR3 contains 14 residues.

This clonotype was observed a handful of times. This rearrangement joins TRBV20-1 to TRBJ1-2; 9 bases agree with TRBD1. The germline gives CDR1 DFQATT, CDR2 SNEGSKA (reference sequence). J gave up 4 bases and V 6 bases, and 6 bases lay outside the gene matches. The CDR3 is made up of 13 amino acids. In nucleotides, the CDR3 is TGCAGTGCCGGACAGGGGCTCGTCTATGGCTACACCTTC. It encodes CSAGQGLVYGYTF.

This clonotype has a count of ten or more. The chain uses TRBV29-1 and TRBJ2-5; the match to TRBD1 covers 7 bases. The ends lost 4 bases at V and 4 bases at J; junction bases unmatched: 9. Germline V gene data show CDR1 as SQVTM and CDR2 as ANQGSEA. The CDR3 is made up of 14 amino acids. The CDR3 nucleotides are TGCAGCGTTGCCCCGACAGGGTCGTCAGAGACCCAGTACTTC. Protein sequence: CSVAPTGSSETQYF. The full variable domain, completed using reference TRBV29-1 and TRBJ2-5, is SAVISQKPSRDICQRGTSLTIQCQVDSQVTMMFWYRQQPGQSLTLIATANQGSEATYESGFVIDKFPISRPNLTFSTLTVSNMSPEDSSIYLCSVAPTGSSETQYFGPGTRLLVL.

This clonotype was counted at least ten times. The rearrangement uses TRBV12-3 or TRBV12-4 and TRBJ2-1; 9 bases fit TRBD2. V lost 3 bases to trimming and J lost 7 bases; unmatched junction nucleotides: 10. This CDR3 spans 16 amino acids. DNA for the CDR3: TGTGCCAGCAGTTTTTTTAGCGGGAGCAAAGTGAATGAGCAGTTCTTC. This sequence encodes CASSFFSGSKVNEQFF.